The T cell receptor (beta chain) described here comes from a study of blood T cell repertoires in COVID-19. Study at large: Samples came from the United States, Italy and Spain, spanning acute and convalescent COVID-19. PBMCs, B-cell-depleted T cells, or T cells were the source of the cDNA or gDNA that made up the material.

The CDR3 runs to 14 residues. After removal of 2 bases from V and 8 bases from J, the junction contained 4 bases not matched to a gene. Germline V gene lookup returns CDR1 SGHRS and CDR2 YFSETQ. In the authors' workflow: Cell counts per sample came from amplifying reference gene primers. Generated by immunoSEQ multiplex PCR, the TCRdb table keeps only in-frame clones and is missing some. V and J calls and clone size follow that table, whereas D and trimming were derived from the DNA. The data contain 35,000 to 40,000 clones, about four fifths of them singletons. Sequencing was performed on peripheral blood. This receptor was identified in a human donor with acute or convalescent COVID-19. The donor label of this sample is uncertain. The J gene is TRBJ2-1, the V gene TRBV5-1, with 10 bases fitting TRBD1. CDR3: CASSFGQGVDEQFF. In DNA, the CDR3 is TGCGCCAGCAGCTTCGGACAGGGGGTCGATGAGCAGTTCTTC.